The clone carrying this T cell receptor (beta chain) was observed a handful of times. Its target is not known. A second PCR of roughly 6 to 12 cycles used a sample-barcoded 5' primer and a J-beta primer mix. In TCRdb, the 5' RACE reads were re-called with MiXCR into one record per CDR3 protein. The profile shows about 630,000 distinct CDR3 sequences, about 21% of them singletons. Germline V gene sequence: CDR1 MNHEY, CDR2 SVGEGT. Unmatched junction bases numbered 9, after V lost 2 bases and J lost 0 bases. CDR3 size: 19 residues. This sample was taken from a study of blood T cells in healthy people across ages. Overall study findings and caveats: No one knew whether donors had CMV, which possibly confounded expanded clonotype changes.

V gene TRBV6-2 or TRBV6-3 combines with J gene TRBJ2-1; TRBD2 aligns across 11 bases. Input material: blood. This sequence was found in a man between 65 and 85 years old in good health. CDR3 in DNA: TGTGCCAGCAGTTACCCAGAGGGACTAGCGGACAGCTCCTACAATGAGCAGTTCTTC. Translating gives CASSYPEGLADSSYNEQFF.